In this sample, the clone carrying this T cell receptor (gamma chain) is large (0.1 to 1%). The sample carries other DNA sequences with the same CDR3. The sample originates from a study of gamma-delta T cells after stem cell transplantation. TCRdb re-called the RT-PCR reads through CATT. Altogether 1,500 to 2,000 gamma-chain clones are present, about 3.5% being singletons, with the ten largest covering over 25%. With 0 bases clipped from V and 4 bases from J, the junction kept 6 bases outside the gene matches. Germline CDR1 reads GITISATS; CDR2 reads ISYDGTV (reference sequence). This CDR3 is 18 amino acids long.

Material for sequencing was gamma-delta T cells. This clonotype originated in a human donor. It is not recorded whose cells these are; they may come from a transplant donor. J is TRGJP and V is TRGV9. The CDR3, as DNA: TGTGCCTTGTGGGAGGTGCGGGCTCAAGAGTTGGGCAAAAAAATCAAGGTATTT. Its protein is CALWEVRAQELGKKIKVF.